This T cell receptor (beta chain) stems from a study of beta chain features in type 1 diabetes. Looking at the study overall: Sorted cells, 90 million to 130 million in number, were examined across all samples.

Findings and caveats of the study: HLA influence on TCRB rearrangement stayed unresolved here. PCR might favor shorter templates, equally in patients and controls. For Type 1 diabetes patients, all four CD4+ subsets carried TCRB CDR3s that were moderately but significantly shorter.

The whole isolated RNA underwent reverse transcription, so sequencing captured expressed TCRB transcripts. The method was immunoSEQ multiplex PCR; TCRdb's version includes in-frame clones alone and lacks a portion of them. The table shows over 120,000 clones, with about 12% occurring only once. About this clone itself: The antigen remains undetermined.

The CDR3 runs to 14 residues. Trimming took off 8 bases at V and 5 bases at J, with 18 bases between the two ends. The germline CDR1 and CDR2 sequences are MNHNS and SASEGT. The J gene is TRBJ2-5, the V gene TRBV6-1; TRBD2 is a possible D gene (7 bases). The clonotype comes from a man aged 18 to 30 with type 1 diabetes. Material: central memory CD4+ T cells from blood. The CDR3 sequence is CASLEGGAYETQYF. CDR3 bases: TGTGCCAGCCTGGAGGGGGGGGCTTATGAGACCCAGTACTTC.